This T cell receptor (beta chain) was recorded in a study of T-cell memory formation after mild COVID-19. Whole-study context: TCR clusters showed largely donor specificity. Study findings and constraints: Contracting CD4+ clones lay largely in CM and EM, with CD8+ ones residing in EMRA.

TCRalpha and TCRbeta libraries used 5'RACE with constant-segment primers and UMIs. TCRdb itself ran the 5' RACE reads through MiXCR, one entry per CDR3 protein. The sample lists under 600,000 distinct CDR3 sequences; less than 25% were seen once. This clonotype showed up just a few times. What it binds is not known. Sequenced input: PBMCs or a T cell subset sorted from them (not recorded which). The source of this sequence is an adult woman who had mild COVID-19 (a few samples of this study predate the infection). Cell type and time point are not known.

The CDR3 sequence: CASSPELAETQYF. As DNA, the CDR3 is TGCGCCAGCAGCCCGGAGCTGGCGGAGACCCAGTACTTC. The chain uses TRBV4-1 and TRBJ2-5, with no clear D. The CDR3 is 13 residues long. From germline, CDR1 is MGHRA and CDR2 YSYEKL. V was pared by 4 bases and J by 5 bases, with 11 bases between.